What follows describes a single T cell receptor beta chain. Vbeta (60) and Jbeta (13) primers were used in the PCR. Data came from immunoSEQ multiplex PCR; TCRdb stores just in-frame clones and leaves some out. The repertoire consists of more than 85,000 clones, with 78% occurring once and the leading ten covering roughly 6%. These data are taken from a study of cytomegalovirus exposure and HLA in healthy donors. V was pared by 4 bases and J by 0 bases, with 12 bases between. Germline loops: CDR1 MDHEN, CDR2 SYDVKM. This CDR3 has 15 amino acids. The chain joins TRBV28 to TRBJ1-1; D perhaps matches TRBD1 (6 bases). This TCR was recovered from a male donor in good health and CMV-seronegative. Sequencing was performed on PBMCs. CDR3 region: CASSSTGIMNTEAFF. CDR3 nucleotide sequence: TGTGCCAGCAGTTCCACAGGGATTATGAACACTGAAGCTTTCTTT.